This TCR beta chain was captured in a study of neurological immune-mediated disorders. Study-level results: HTLV-1-associated myelopathy showed the most TCR clonal expansion; multiple sclerosis the least, below healthy controls.

This clonotype was recorded many times. Its matching antigen is unknown. TCRdb redid the calling of the 5' RACE reads with MiXCR, one entry per CDR3 protein. The table lists around 37,000 distinct CDR3 sequences, around 10% of them singletons, with 3% to 5% in the top ten. The time point: technical triplicate 1. The TCR sequence derives from a man in his 60s with HTLV-1-associated myelopathy (HAM/TSP). The sample consisted of PBMCs.

This CDR3 is CASSLAGSGGPTDTQYF. CDR3 DNA: TGTGCCAGCAGCTTAGCGGGTAGCGGGGGTCCCACAGATACGCAGTATTTT. The chain couples TRBV7-2 to TRBJ2-3; 9 nucleotides agree with TRBD2. After removal of 0 bases from V and 2 bases from J, the junction contained 6 bases not matched to a gene. Germline CDR1 is SGHTA and CDR2 is FQGNSA. CDR3 length: 17 amino acids. Looking up the rest from reference TRBV7-2 and TRBJ2-3 gives the full variable domain: GAGVSQSPSNKVTEKGKDVELRCDPISGHTALYWYRQSLGQGLEFLIYFQGNSAPDKSGLPSDRFSAERTGGSVSTLTIQRTQQEDSAVYLCASSLAGSGGPTDTQYFGPGTRLTVL.